This T cell receptor (beta chain) is from a study of regulatory T cells in long-lasting Graves disease. Construction of TCR beta libraries relied on iRepertoire HTBI primers and on Arm-PCR targeting CDR3 regions. TCRdb called the multiplex PCR reads again in MiXCR, with one record for every CDR3 protein. The sample consists of 420,000 or so distinct CDR3 sequences, about 15% of them appearing once. Time point here: newly diagnosed GD, antithyroid drugs for less than 3 months. The authors made the TCR library using RNA they extracted from PBMCs. The same sample was also studied in work on T cells in Graves' hyperthyroidism and ophthalmopathy. That study adds: Stable hyperthyroidism and ophthalmopathy were separated using 13 V-J signatures. The model made its ophthalmopathy prediction, and onset followed a median about 5.9 months later.

This TCR was sampled from a woman aged 18-29 years with Graves disease. The source material was peripheral blood mononuclear cells (PBMCs), sampled at new diagnosis, from a patient treated with antithyroid drugs.

CDR3 residues: CASSELVGNVLGTDTQYF. For the CDR3, the DNA is TGTGCCAGCAGTGAACTAGTGGGAAACGTGCTGGGCACAGATACGCAGTATTTT. The chain carries TRBV6-1 and TRBJ2-3, with D hard to call. CDR3 length: 18 amino acids. CDR1 is MNHNS and CDR2 is SASEGT in the germline V gene. The V end was cut by 2 bases, the J end by 1 base, with 19 bases between.